This is a list of T cell receptor beta chains from one sample in a study of T cell responses to AZD1222 COVID-19 vaccine. Data came from immunoSEQ multiplex PCR; TCRdb stores just in-frame clones and leaves some out. The sample gives about 180,000 clones, roughly 88% of which show up once; around 7.9% is in the top ten. Sequenced material: peripheral blood, taken on day 0 of AZD1222 vaccination. The receptors were sampled from an adult in good health. Each CDR3 is given with its conserved first and last residue. The order of the fields is D gene, clone size, J gene, V gene, CDR3 protein, CDR3 DNA. A D gene is named only where the DNA matches it firmly. Size tells how often a clone was seen (once, few, many) or the class of an expanded clone, and some rows leave it out.

NA NA TRBJ2-5 TRBV6-5 CASSRGRGETQYF TGTGCCAGCAGCCGAGGCAGGGGCGAGACCCAGTACTTC
TRBD1 NA TRBJ1-1 TRBV19 CASFRDRELAFF TGTGCCAGTTTCCGGGACAGGGAATTGGCTTTCTTT
TRBD1 NA TRBJ1-6 TRBV30 CAWSTRGTGHFSPLHF TGTGCCTGGAGTACCCGGGGGACAGGGCATTTTTCACCCCTCCACTTT
TRBD1 NA TRBJ2-5 TRBV15 CATSRADRAETQYF TGTGCCACCAGCAGGGCGGACAGGGCGGAGACCCAGTACTTC
NA NA TRBJ2-2 TRBV27 CASSQRQAITGELFF TGTGCCAGCAGTCAACGACAGGCCATCACCGGGGAGCTGTTTTTT
TRBD2 NA TRBJ2-7 TRBV14 CASSIRTSGGEQYF TGTGCCAGCAGCATACGGACTAGCGGGGGGGAGCAGTACTTC
NA NA TRBJ2-1 TRBV7-8 CASSLALGTENEQFF TGTGCCAGCAGCTTAGCGCTGGGGACTGAGAATGAGCAGTTCTTC
NA NA TRBJ1-2 TRBV7-2 CASSLGGLEANYGYTF TGTGCCAGCAGCTTAGGGGGCCTGGAAGCTAACTATGGCTACACCTTC
NA NA TRBJ2-7 TRBV5-1 CASSFLEGYEQYF TGCGCCAGCAGCTTTCTAGAGGGCTACGAGCAGTACTTC
TRBD1 NA TRBJ2-7 TRBV6-5 CASSHGQDQYF TGTGCCAGCAGCCATGGACAGGACCAGTACTTC
NA NA TRBJ1-1 TRBV12-3/TRBV12-4 CASSFDGGTEAFF TGTGCCAGCAGTTTCGACGGAGGAACTGAAGCTTTCTTT
NA once TRBJ2-2 TRBV4-3 CASSQVGGGYPGELFF TGCGCCAGCAGCCAAGTAGGTGGGGGGTACCCCGGGGAGCTGTTTTTT
NA NA TRBJ1-3 TRBV28 CASSFGGRLAPSGNTIYF TGTGCCAGCAGTTTCGGCGGGCGGTTAGCCCCGTCTGGAAACACCATATATTTT
NA NA TRBJ1-1 TRBV11-2 CASSLDSVRGPYTEAFF NA
NA NA TRBJ2-7 TRBV2 CASSEPRASYEQYF TGTGCCAGCAGTGAACCCAGGGCTTCCTACGAGCAGTACTTC
TRBD1 NA TRBJ2-7 TRBV5-1 CASSLEVDRGVDEQYF TGCGCCAGCAGCTTGGAAGTAGACAGGGGGGTCGACGAGCAGTACTTC
NA NA TRBJ2-7 TRBV13 CASSPGVSPNYEQYF TGTGCCAGCAGCCCTGGGGTGAGCCCGAACTACGAGCAGTACTTC
NA NA TRBJ1-5 TRBV28 CASRTVNQPQHF TGTGCCAGCAGAACAGTAAATCAGCCCCAGCATTTT
NA NA TRBJ2-3 TRBV27 CASSLWGGAGDTQYF TGTGCCAGCAGTTTATGGGGGGGGGCCGGGGATACGCAGTATTTT
NA NA TRBJ1-5 TRBV4-2 CASSQDIRATGLPQHF TGTGCCAGCAGCCAAGATATCAGGGCGACCGGGTTGCCCCAGCATTTT
TRBD2 NA TRBJ2-5 TRBV6-6 CASSYPSGGEETQYF TGTGCCAGCAGTTATCCTAGCGGGGGGGAAGAGACCCAGTACTTC
NA NA TRBJ1-3 TRBV7-2 CASSSGQSTSGNTIYF TGTGCCAGCAGCTCCGGACAGTCTACCTCTGGAAACACCATATATTTT
TRBD1 NA TRBJ2-1 TRBV6-5 CASSPGTGSYNEQFF TGTGCCAGCAGTCCCGGGACAGGCTCCTACAATGAGCAGTTCTTC
TRBD1 NA TRBJ1-5 TRBV6-5 CASSYSKDRGQPQHF TGTGCCAGCAGTTACTCGAAGGACAGGGGACAGCCCCAGCATTTT
NA NA TRBJ1-5 TRBV28 CASIERGRAQHF TGTGCCAGCATCGAGAGAGGGCGAGCCCAGCATTTT
NA NA TRBJ2-1 TRBV7-2 CASTPARGNYNEQFF TGTGCCAGCACCCCCGCGAGGGGGAACTACAATGAGCAGTTCTTC
TRBD1 NA TRBJ2-3 TRBV7-6 CASSNPYRGHTDTQYF TGTGCCAGCAGCAACCCTTACAGGGGGCATACAGATACGCAGTATTTT
NA NA TRBJ2-1 TRBV27 CASSLRRQGSYNEQFF TGTGCCAGCAGTTTAAGGCGGCAGGGGAGCTACAATGAGCAGTTCTTC
NA NA TRBJ2-5 TRBV6-5 CASSRTYQETQYF TGTGCCAGCAGTCGGACTTACCAAGAGACCCAGTACTTC
NA NA TRBJ2-2 TRBV7-6 CASSHNRAGERQANTGELFF TGTGCCAGCAGCCACAATAGGGCAGGGGAAAGACAGGCTAACACCGGGGAGCTGTTTTTT
NA once TRBJ1-2 TRBV6-2/TRBV6-3 CASSSNGAFGYTF TGTGCCAGCAGTTCGAACGGAGCCTTTGGCTACACCTTC
NA NA TRBJ1-5 TRBV27 CASSLTYNQPQHF TGTGCCAGCAGTTTGACCTACAATCAGCCCCAGCATTTT
NA many TRBJ2-2 TRBV25-1 CASSDGRPGELFF TGTGCCAGCAGTGATGGGCGGCCCGGGGAGCTGTTTTTT
NA NA TRBJ1-5 TRBV9 CASSVDDALQPQHF TGTGCCAGCAGCGTAGATGATGCTCTGCAGCCCCAGCATTTT
NA NA TRBJ2-7 TRBV7-3 CASVGLSLYEQYF TGTGCCAGCGTGGGGCTGAGCCTCTACGAGCAGTACTTC